The T cell receptor beta chain described here comes from a study of shared clonotypes between healthy human individuals (dated by TCRdb to about 2020). In the study overall: A couple of women and a few men aged 18 to 49 years were included in the cohort. For each donor, CD4 naive and CD4 memory were each given three plates, CD8 naive was given two plates, and CD8 memory was given one plate. The study deeply sequenced blood TCR repertoires of about 5 healthy adults to estimate repertoire size and the extent of clonotype sharing between individuals. To increase sequencing depth and limit assay-specific biases, TCR repertoire library preparation and sequencing were carried out by different laboratories using diverse techniques. Between about 0.94 and 8.9 billion PBMCs per donor were obtained by leukapheresis. Overall results and qualifications from the work: The small number of donors limited the genetic and exposure-history diversity represented. Pairwise subsampling indicated that sequencing depth was expected to affect the degree of clonotype sharing among donors. Even with the large sequencing depth, rarefaction of the sorted-subset datasets indicated that sequencing was incomplete. Sampling was restricted to blood, and TCR repertoires in tissue are likely to differ from TCR repertoires in blood. Naive subsets generally had larger estimated clonotype richness than memory subsets. About 5% of naive CD4, 3.5% of naive CD8, approximately 2.2% of memory CD4, and more than 0.35% of memory CD8 clonotypes were shared across several donors. Compared with non-shared clonotypes, the clonotypes found in all four sorted-subset donors had higher generation probabilities.

Donors were healthy HIV-negative adults with no recently reported acute infections or vaccinations. Every donor was a Caucasian adult living in Nashville, Tennessee, USA. Magnetic negative selection was used to enrich CD4+ T cells, after which naive cells were positively selected on CD45RA and the negative fraction became the memory subset. Blood was obtained by leukapheresis, after which PBMCs were separated by Ficoll-Histopaque density gradient centrifugation and cryopreserved in liquid nitrogen vapor phase. Analytical flow cytometry was used to check the purity and quantity of each magnetically sorted T cell population. Genomic DNA was isolated from every sorted fraction and measured by UV absorbance on a Nanodrop 2000c. Turning to this clone: Its binding antigen is unknown. Per-nucleotide qualities are absent, and no much larger clonotype sits a single base away.

V and J are trimmed by 9 bases and 4 bases, and the gene matches miss 10 bases of the junction. CDR1 LNHDA and CDR2 SQIVND were looked up in the germline V gene (reference sequence). The CDR3 starts with the cysteine, ends with the phenylalanine, and has 14 residues. CDR3 DNA is the only sequence kept; it has 42 bases, read in frame from the first base. Using the deep immunoSEQ assay, TCR CDR3 regions were amplified from genomic DNA by multiplex PCR. For each cell subset, the extracted genomic DNA was distributed evenly across all wells of several immunoSEQ 96-well plates, and each plate served as one replicate. For sorted subsets, each replicate PCR was loaded with around 200 ng genomic DNA, equivalent to 25,000 to 35,000 T cell genomes. Purified libraries were measured with a Qubit 3.0 fluorometer, size-checked on a Bioanalyzer 2100, and measured again with the KAPA Library Quantification kit. Every immunoSEQ 96-well plate was sequenced on a dedicated single-read 150-cycle Illumina NextSeq 550 flow cell. The study's processing was this. Because only junctional sequences without quality scores were contained in the immunoSEQ output, filtering matching that applied to full-length reads could not be performed. Sequences were annotated with PyIR, a Python wrapper for IgBLAST v1.9, and V/J genes and CDR3 were assigned using IMGT germline references. Reads were removed for weak V/J assignments (E-value above 1e-6), missing CDR3, stop codons, out-of-frame junctions, or ambiguous translated residues. V3J clonotypes were defined as sequences sharing an identical inferred V gene, J gene, and CDR3 amino acid sequence. The percentage overlap between two repertoires was calculated by dividing the number of shared unique clonotypes by the size of the smaller repertoire. Repertoire richness was assessed with RTK rarefaction, the Chao1 estimator, and Recon v2.1 estimates of unobserved clonotypes. Generation probabilities were computed with OLGA for all TCRbeta clonotypes obtained by the gDNA method from a few donors. Entries here come from immuneACCESS through TCRdb and include only in-frame sequences with V and J called. Some clones fail to appear in such tables; in the studies checked, an unresolved V gene covers under half of the shortfall, and the cause of the remainder is unknown. For V, J and clone size, that table is used; D and trimming come from the DNA. The sample contains 2,500,000 or so clones, roughly 93% of them found a single time. 0.36% of the sample is taken by the ten largest.

The sequence derives from a man between 18 and 29 years old in good health. Some clones in this sample may be carry-over from other donors' samples. The receptor chain draws on TRBV19 and TRBJ1-2; 8 middle bases align to TRBD1. Source material: naive CD4+ T cells from PBMCs. Read against the paper, the sample's cell subset or site label means: CD45RA+ positively selected. CDR3 loop: CASIAGQGSYGYTF. The sequenced DNA is TGTGCCAGCATAGCCGGACAGGGCTCCTATGGCTACACCTTC.